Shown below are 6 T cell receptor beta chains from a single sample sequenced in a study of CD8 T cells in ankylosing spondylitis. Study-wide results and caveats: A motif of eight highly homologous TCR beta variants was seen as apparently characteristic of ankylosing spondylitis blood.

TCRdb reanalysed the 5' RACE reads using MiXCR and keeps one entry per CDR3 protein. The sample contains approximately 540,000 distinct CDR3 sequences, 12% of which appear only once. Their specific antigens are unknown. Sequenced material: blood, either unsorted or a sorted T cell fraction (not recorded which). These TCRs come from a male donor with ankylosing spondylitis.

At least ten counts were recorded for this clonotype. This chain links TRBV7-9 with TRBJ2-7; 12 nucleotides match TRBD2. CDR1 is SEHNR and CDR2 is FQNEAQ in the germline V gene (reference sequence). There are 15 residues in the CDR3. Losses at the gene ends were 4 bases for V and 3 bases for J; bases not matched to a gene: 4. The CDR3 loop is CASSYGLAGSYEQYV. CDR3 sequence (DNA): TGTGCCAGCAGCTACGGACTAGCGGGAAGCTACGAGCAGTACGTC.

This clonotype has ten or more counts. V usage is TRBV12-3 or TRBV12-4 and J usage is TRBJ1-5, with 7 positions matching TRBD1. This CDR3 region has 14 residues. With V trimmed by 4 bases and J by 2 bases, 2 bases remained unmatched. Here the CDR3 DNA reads TGTGCCAGCAGTTGGCAGGGGGGCAATCAGCCCCAGCATTTT. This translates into CASSWQGGNQPQHF.

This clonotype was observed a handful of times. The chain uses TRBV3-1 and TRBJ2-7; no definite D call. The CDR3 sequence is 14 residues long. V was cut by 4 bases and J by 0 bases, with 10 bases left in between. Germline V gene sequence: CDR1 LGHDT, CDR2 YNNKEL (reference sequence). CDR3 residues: CASSLSHGSYEQYV. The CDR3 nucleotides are TGTGCCAGCAGCCTAAGCCATGGCTCCTACGAGCAGTACGTC.

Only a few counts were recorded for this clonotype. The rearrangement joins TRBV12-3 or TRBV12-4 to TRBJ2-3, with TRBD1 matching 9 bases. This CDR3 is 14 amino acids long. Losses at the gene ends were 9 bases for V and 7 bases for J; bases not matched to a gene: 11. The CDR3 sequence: CASDGQGNYNTQYF. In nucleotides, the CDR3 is TGTGCCAGTGATGGACAGGGGAATTATAATACGCAGTATTTT.

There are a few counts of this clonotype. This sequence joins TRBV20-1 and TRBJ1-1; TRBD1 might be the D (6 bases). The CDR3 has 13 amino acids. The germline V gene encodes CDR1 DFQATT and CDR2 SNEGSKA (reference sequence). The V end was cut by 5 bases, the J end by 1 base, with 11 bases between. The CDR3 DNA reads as TGCAGTGCTGCGGGGGCGAGGAACACTGAAGCTTTCTTT. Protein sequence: CSAAGARNTEAFF.

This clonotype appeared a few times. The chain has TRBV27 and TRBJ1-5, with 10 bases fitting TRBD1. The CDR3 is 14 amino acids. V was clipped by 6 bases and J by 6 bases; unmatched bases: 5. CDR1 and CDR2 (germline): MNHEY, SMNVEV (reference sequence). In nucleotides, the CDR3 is TGTGCCAGCAGCCGGGACAGGGGCAGTCAGCCCCAGCATTTT. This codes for CASSRDRGSQPQHF.